A selection of T cell receptor beta chains follows, all from one sample in a study of CD8 T cells in ankylosing spondylitis. MiXCR, run by TCRdb on the 5' RACE reads, gives a single entry per CDR3 protein. The repertoire holds 750,000 to 850,000 distinct CDR3 sequences, with about an eighth as singletons. Source material: blood, either unsorted or a sorted T cell fraction (not recorded which). These receptors all come from a male donor with ankylosing spondylitis. The CDR3 runs from the conserved cysteine through the conserved F or W. A D gene is named only where the DNA matches it firmly. Clone size is stated in some rows and not others, as once, few, many or a class when expanded.

.	TRBV7-6	TRBJ1-2	.	CASSLRVGSNGYTF	TGTGCCAGCAGCTTAAGAGTAGGGAGTAATGGCTACACCTTC
.	TRBV27	TRBJ2-2	.	CASSLLGLRGTGELFF	TGTGCCAGCAGTTTACTCGGGCTCAGGGGCACCGGGGAGCTGTTTTTT
many	TRBV20-1	TRBJ2-1	TRBD2	CSAQASGLDNEQFF	TGCAGTGCCCAAGCTAGCGGGCTAGACAATGAGCAGTTCTTC
many	TRBV10-3	TRBJ2-7	.	CAIMRGDSYEQYF	TGTGCCATCATGAGAGGTGACTCCTACGAGCAGTACTTC
few	TRBV20-1	TRBJ1-4	.	CSAGRSPKGEKLFF	TGCAGTGCCGGACGGTCGCCGAAGGGAGAAAAACTGTTTTTT
few	TRBV20-1	TRBJ1-5	.	CSARGPGPQHF	TGCAGTGCTAGAGGGCCGGGGCCCCAGCATTTT
.	TRBV5-4	TRBJ1-2	.	CASSRREGQGNYGYTF	TGTGCCAGCAGCCGCAGGGAGGGGCAAGGGAACTATGGCTACACCTTC
few	TRBV20-1	TRBJ1-5	.	CSAKTVASNQPQHF	TGCAGTGCCAAGACAGTGGCTAGCAATCAGCCCCAGCATTTT
.	TRBV20-1	TRBJ2-1	.	CSARGLSVEYNEQFF	TGCAGTGCTAGAGGCCTGAGCGTAGAGTACAATGAGCAGTTCTTC
few	TRBV29-1	TRBJ2-7	.	CSASPGADYEQYF	TGCAGCGCTTCTCCAGGCGCCGACTACGAGCAGTACTTC
.	TRBV5-1	TRBJ1-1	.	CASSAGLLTEAFF	TGCGCCAGCAGTGCGGGCCTCTTGACTGAAGCTTTCTTT
.	TRBV11-2	TRBJ2-7	.	CASSLIGQSYEQYF	TGTGCCAGCAGCTTAATTGGACAGTCCTACGAGCAGTACTTC
.	TRBV18	TRBJ1-5	.	CASSPLPGGNQPQHF	TGTGCCAGCTCACCCCTTCCAGGAGGCAATCAGCCCCAGCATTTT
.	TRBV7-2	TRBJ2-7	.	CASSLANDSDEQYF	TGTGCCAGCAGCTTAGCGAATGATAGCGACGAGCAGTACTTC
few	TRBV5-1	TRBJ1-3	TRBD1	CASSWDSLDTIYF	TGCGCCAGCAGCTGGGACAGCCTGGACACCATATATTTT
.	TRBV4-3	TRBJ2-5	TRBD1	CASSQEETGDETQYF	TGCGCCAGCAGCCAAGAGGAGACAGGGGACGAGACCCAGTACTTC
many	TRBV29-1	TRBJ2-1	.	CSLEVYNEQFF	TGCAGCTTGGAGGTCTACAATGAGCAGTTCTTC
.	TRBV20-1	TRBJ1-1	.	CSAREIGRWTEAFF	TGCAGTGCTAGAGAAATAGGGCGGTGGACTGAAGCTTTCTTT
.	TRBV28	TRBJ1-1	TRBD1	CASSWEKDRVIHTEAFF	TGTGCCAGCAGTTGGGAAAAGGACAGGGTAATTCACACTGAAGCTTTCTTT
.	TRBV6-2/TRBV6-3	TRBJ1-2	.	CASSRRPSPGYGGINYGYTF	TGTGCCAGCAGCAGAAGACCGAGCCCAGGGTACGGAGGGATTAACTATGGCTACACCTTC
few	TRBV5-6	TRBJ2-5	.	CASSAGPDTVETQYF	TGTGCCAGCAGCGCTGGGCCCGACACTGTTGAGACCCAGTACTTC
few	TRBV5-1	TRBJ1-3	TRBD1	CASSWKGQAGGNTIYF	TGCGCCAGCAGCTGGAAGGGACAGGCCGGTGGAAACACCATATATTTT
.	TRBV29-1	TRBJ2-3	TRBD2	CSAILAGGVTDTQYF	TGCAGCGCGATCCTAGCGGGAGGGGTCACAGATACGCAGTATTTT
.	TRBV5-1	TRBJ2-2	TRBD2	CASRLVAGVTGELFF	TGCGCCAGCAGACTAGTAGCGGGAGTCACCGGGGAGCTGTTTTTT
.	TRBV2	TRBJ2-2	.	CASSERGTTGELFF	TGTGCCAGCAGTGAGAGGGGGACGACCGGGGAGCTGTTTTTT
.	TRBV7-9	TRBJ2-7	TRBD1	CASTVSDRGYEQYF	TGTGCCAGCACCGTATCGGACAGGGGCTACGAGCAGTACTTC
.	TRBV12-3/TRBV12-4	TRBJ2-1	TRBD2	CASTISGGAYNEQFF	TGTGCCAGCACTATTAGCGGGGGGGCTTACAATGAGCAGTTCTTC
.	TRBV20-1	TRBJ2-2	.	CSAGRGWGTGELFF	TGCAGTGCCGGAAGAGGGTGGGGCACCGGGGAGCTGTTTTTT
few	TRBV20-1	TRBJ2-4	TRBD2	CSARRRGLAGVPIIQYF	TGCAGTGCTAGAAGGAGGGGGCTAGCGGGAGTTCCGATCATTCAGTACTTC
.	TRBV20-1	TRBJ2-1	.	CSASLAGAGVGQFF	TGCAGTGCGAGCTTGGCGGGGGCAGGGGTCGGACAGTTCTTC
few	TRBV29-1	TRBJ2-7	TRBD1	CSVDRGTGVREQYF	TGCAGCGTTGATAGGGGGACAGGGGTGAGGGAGCAGTACTTC
few	TRBV5-1	TRBJ2-7	TRBD1	CASSTEPGQGYEQYF	TGCGCCAGCAGTACGGAACCGGGACAGGGATACGAGCAGTACTTC
.	TRBV18	TRBJ1-5	TRBD1	CASSPVGSTGYQPQHF	TGTGCCAGCTCACCGGTCGGTTCGACAGGGTATCAGCCCCAGCATTTT
few	TRBV12-3/TRBV12-4	TRBJ2-7	TRBD1	CASSVDRGDEQYF	TGTGCCAGCAGCGTGGACAGGGGGGACGAGCAGTACTTC
.	TRBV12-3/TRBV12-4	TRBJ1-2	TRBD1	CASIRDRVKSYTF	TGTGCCAGCATCAGGGACAGGGTGAAGAGCTACACCTTC
once	TRBV20-1	TRBJ2-5	.	CSWGGGWGAPQETQYF	TGCAGTTGGGGCGGGGGATGGGGGGCCCCTCAAGAGACCCAGTACTTC
few	TRBV29-1	TRBJ2-5	.	CSVPTGPGVKVETQYF	TGCAGCGTCCCGACAGGCCCAGGGGTGAAGGTAGAGACCCAGTACTTC
.	TRBV24-1	TRBJ2-1	TRBD2	CATSDPRTSGRGEQFF	TGTGCCACCAGTGATCCCCGGACTAGCGGGAGGGGTGAGCAGTTCTTC
.	TRBV6-5	TRBJ2-7	.	CASSSRRRSLEQYF	TGTGCCAGCAGTTCCAGGCGACGAAGTTTGGAGCAGTACTTC
few	TRBV7-2	TRBJ2-1	TRBD1	CASSLGRTGGGDNEQFF	TGTGCCAGCAGCTTAGGGCGGACAGGGGGCGGAGACAATGAGCAGTTCTTC
many	TRBV29-1	TRBJ2-1	TRBD2	CSVVSGTSNEQFF	TGCAGCGTTGTGAGTGGGACTAGCAATGAGCAGTTCTTC
.	TRBV4-2	TRBJ2-1	TRBD2	CASSQTYPGTSGRNEQFF	TGTGCCAGCAGCCAAACATACCCCGGGACTAGCGGGAGAAATGAGCAGTTCTTC
.	TRBV12-3/TRBV12-4	TRBJ2-3	TRBD2	CAGSLGGSGISSTDTQYF	TGTGCCGGCAGTTTGGGCGGTAGCGGGATCTCTAGCACAGATACGCAGTATTTT
many	TRBV4-1	TRBJ1-1	.	CASSQDLNTEAFF	TGCGCCAGCAGCCAAGACCTGAACACTGAAGCTTTCTTT
.	TRBV6-2/TRBV6-3	TRBJ2-5	TRBD2	CASSYGTSVQETQYF	TGTGCCAGCAGTTACGGGACTAGCGTCCAAGAGACCCAGTACTTC
few	TRBV20-1	TRBJ1-1	TRBD1	CSATLQGAGTEAFF	TGCAGTGCTACACTACAGGGGGCCGGGACTGAAGCTTTCTTT
.	TRBV15	TRBJ2-7	TRBD2	CATSRGGGGSTFLYEQYF	TGTGCCACCAGCAGAGGAGGTGGCGGGAGTACGTTCTTGTACGAGCAGTACTTC
many	TRBV7-2	TRBJ2-7	.	CASSFGRAGEQYF	TGTGCCAGCAGCTTCGGAAGGGCAGGAGAGCAGTACTTC
many	TRBV14	TRBJ2-5	.	CASSQVWETQYF	TGTGCCAGCAGCCAAGTATGGGAGACCCAGTACTTC
many	TRBV5-1	TRBJ1-1	TRBD1	CASSVGQGHTEAFF	TGCGCCAGCAGCGTGGGACAGGGCCACACTGAAGCTTTCTTT
few	TRBV28	TRBJ2-5	TRBD2	CATRGVETQYF	TGTGCCACCCGGGGGGTGGAGACCCAGTACTTC
few	TRBV4-3	TRBJ1-5	TRBD1	CASSHGTASNQPQHF	TGCGCCAGCAGCCATGGGACAGCTAGCAATCAGCCCCAGCATTTT
few	TRBV27	TRBJ2-1	TRBD2	CASRTYSGLSYNEQFF	TGTGCCAGCAGAACCTATAGCGGGCTCTCCTACAATGAGCAGTTCTTC
many	TRBV7-2	TRBJ2-2	.	CATRRGDLRDTGELFF	TGTGCCACCCGAAGGGGGGACCTCAGGGACACCGGGGAGCTGTTTTTT
many	TRBV29-1	TRBJ2-3	.	CSFSGRRSFADTQYF	TGCAGCTTTTCCGGCCGCAGGAGCTTCGCAGATACGCAGTATTTT